A single sample gave rise to the 11 T cell receptor beta chains below, sequenced in a study of T cells after yellow fever vaccination. Each CDR3 protein gets one entry after TCRdb re-called the 5' RACE reads with MiXCR. The profile shows about 170,000 distinct CDR3 sequences, 11% of them singletons. Sequenced here: CD8+ T cells sorted from PBMCs, sampled 15 days after the yellow fever booster vaccination. The receptors here all came from a man younger than 30 who received the YFV17D yellow fever vaccine.

The genes are TRBV4-1 and TRBJ1-4, with a possible D match to TRBD1 (5 bases). CDR3 length: 17 residues. Trimming cost V 1 base and J 0 bases, with 12 bases left between them. Germline lookup yields CDR1 MGHRA and CDR2 YSYEKL. Here the CDR3 reads CASSQGGSAATNEKLFF. CDR3 in DNA: TGCGCCAGCAGCCAAGGGGGCAGTGCTGCAACTAATGAAAAACTGTTTTTT.

This clonotype was detected only a few times. This sequence joins TRBV12-3 or TRBV12-4 and TRBJ2-1; 9 nucleotides agree with TRBD1. The length of the CDR3 is 14 residues. V lost 6 bases and J lost 7; bases outside the gene matches: 7. CDR3 DNA: TGTGCCAGCAGCCTAGGACAGGGGTGGAATGAGCAGTTCTTC. It encodes CASSLGQGWNEQFF.

The V call is TRBV5-1, the J call TRBJ1-5, with 7 bases lining up with TRBD1. Germline CDR1 is SGHRS and CDR2 is YFSETQ. V was clipped by 2 bases and J by 7 bases; unmatched bases: 3. The CDR3 is made up of 13 amino acids. CDR3 bases: TGCGCCAGCAGCTTAGACAGGGCCCAGCCCCAGCATTTT. It encodes CASSLDRAQPQHF. Looking up the rest from reference TRBV5-1 and TRBJ1-5 gives the full variable domain: KAGVTQTPRYLIKTRGQQVTLSCSPISGHRSVSWYQQTPGQGLQFLFEYFSETQRNKGNFPGRFSGRQFSNSRSEMNVSTLELGDSALYLCASSLDRAQPQHFGDGTRLSIL.

The chain couples TRBV4-1 to TRBJ2-3; D is perhaps TRBD2 (6 bases). This CDR3 is built from 14 residues. Germline assignment: CDR1 MGHRA and CDR2 YSYEKL. Trimming shortened V by 1 base and J by 5 bases, and 10 bases separated the two germline ends. The CDR3 here is CASSQVLGLDTQYF. Written as DNA, the CDR3 is TGCGCCAGCAGCCAAGTCTTGGGACTAGATACGCAGTATTTT.

V and J are TRBV7-9 and TRBJ1-5; 9 bases are a match to TRBD1. Germline V gene data show CDR1 as SEHNR and CDR2 as FQNEAQ (reference sequence). V lost 3 bases, J lost 2 bases, and 17 bases stayed unmatched. The CDR3 sequence is 20 residues long. This CDR3 reads CASSFSPGTGKFLGNQPQHF. CDR3 sequence (DNA): TGTGCCAGCAGCTTTTCCCCCGGGACAGGGAAGTTCCTCGGCAATCAGCCCCAGCATTTT.

In this sample, this clonotype turned up a few times. This chain connects TRBV20-1 to TRBJ1-3, with D unclear. This CDR3 is 13 amino acids long. V was pared by 2 bases and J by 3 bases, with 8 bases between. Germline-derived CDR1 and CDR2 are DFQATT and SNEGSKA (reference sequence). CDR3 sequence reads: CSARSLDGNTIYF. The DNA for the CDR3 is TGCAGTGCTAGAAGTCTAGATGGAAACACCATATATTTT.

The genes are TRBV2 and TRBJ2-7; D is possibly TRBD1 (6 bases). The CDR3 is 14 residues long. Germline lookup yields CDR1 SNHLY and CDR2 FYNNEI. Between the trimmed V and J ends, which lost 11 bases and 1 base, there was a span of 18 bases. The chain's CDR3 is CAGNSGDRSYEQYF. The CDR3 DNA reads as TGTGCCGGGAATTCCGGCGACAGGTCCTACGAGCAGTACTTC.

The chain is built from TRBV4-1 and TRBJ2-7, with D perhaps TRBD1 (5 bases). This CDR3 region has 17 residues. V was clipped by 3 bases and J by 4 bases, with 22 bases between them. Germline V lookup: CDR1 MGHRA, CDR2 YSYEKL. CDR3 amino acids: CASSQQMGQVGLYEQYF. CDR3 in DNA: TGCGCCAGCAGCCAGCAAATGGGGCAGGTCGGTTTATACGAGCAGTACTTC.

The chain joins TRBV4-3 to TRBJ2-7; D is unresolved. V was cut by 0 bases and J by 3 bases, with 15 bases left in between. The CDR3 contains 16 residues. Germline-derived CDR1 and CDR2 are LGHNA and YSLEER. The CDR3 region is CASSQDLEGIVYEQYF. The CDR3 DNA reads as TGCGCCAGCAGCCAAGATCTTGAAGGTATAGTCTACGAGCAGTACTTC.

The table lists this clonotype with a few counts. V usage is TRBV7-2 and J usage is TRBJ1-2, with D maybe TRBD1 (5 bases). The CDR3 has 17 amino acids. V was trimmed by 2 bases and J by 4 bases, leaving 20 bases between them. From germline, CDR1 is SGHTA and CDR2 FQGNSA. CDR3 DNA: TGTGCCAGCAGCTTACCGACAGCCCTTACCTTCTTCTATGGCTACACCTTC. Protein: CASSLPTALTFFYGYTF.

This clonotype was counted between two and nine times. This rearrangement joins TRBV7-2 to TRBJ1-5, with D unresolved. This CDR3 is 15 amino acids long. Germline-derived CDR1 and CDR2 are SGHTA and FQGNSA. V was clipped by 2 bases and J by 11 bases, with 19 bases between them. This CDR3 is CASSLSRIHDPAQHF. The CDR3 DNA reads as TGTGCCAGCAGCTTATCGCGGATACACGACCCGGCCCAGCATTTT.